The 12 T cell receptor beta chains listed next were all sequenced from one sample in a study of cytomegalovirus exposure and HLA in healthy donors. The PCR employed 60 Vbeta primers together with 13 Jbeta primers. Clones were read by immunoSEQ multiplex PCR, and TCRdb kept only the in-frame ones, dropping some. Altogether 110,000 to 150,000 clones are present, around 77% being singletons, with the ten largest covering approximately 5%. The sequenced material came from PBMCs. The receptors originated from a woman in her forties or fifties in good health and CMV-seronegative.

This rearrangement joins TRBV5-4 to TRBJ2-5; weak D call: TRBD1 (6 bases). The germline V gene has CDR1 SGHNT and CDR2 YYREEE (reference sequence). This CDR3 spans 16 amino acids. The V gene lost 2 bases and the J gene lost 2 bases, with 16 bases spanning the gap. CDR3 coding DNA: TGTGCCAGCAGCTTATACAGGGTTGGGGCACAAGAGACCCAGTACTTC. Translated: CASSLYRVGAQETQYF.

In this sample, this clone turned up once. The chain combines TRBV9 with TRBJ2-7, with 12 bases that match TRBD2. Per germline, CDR1 SGDLS and CDR2 YYNGEE. Unmatched junction bases numbered 8, after V lost 4 bases and J lost 3 bases. This CDR3 is built from 16 residues. The CDR3 region has the DNA TGTGCCAGCAGCCCCCGACTAGCGGGGGACTACTACGAGCAGTACTTC. It is translated as CASSPRLAGDYYEQYF.

The chain has TRBV4-2 and TRBJ2-7; 15 bases align to TRBD2. The germline gives CDR1 LGHNA, CDR2 YNFKEQ. The CDR3 length is 17 residues. The junction had 1 base not matched to a gene; V was cut back by 1 base and J by 0 bases. The CDR3 protein is CASSQGTSGGASYEQYF. DNA of the CDR3: TGTGCCAGCAGCCAAGGGACTAGCGGGGGGGCCTCCTACGAGCAGTACTTC.

V and J are TRBV28 and TRBJ2-2; the match to TRBD1 covers 10 bases. The ends lost 6 bases at V and 4 bases at J; junction bases unmatched: 5. The CDR3 is 15 residues long. From germline, CDR1 is MDHEN and CDR2 SYDVKM. The CDR3 spells CASRRQGAGTGELFF. CDR3 DNA: TGTGCCAGCAGGAGACAGGGGGCCGGCACCGGGGAGCTGTTTTTT. The whole variable domain, filled in from reference TRBV28 and TRBJ2-2, reads DVKVTQSSRYLVKRTGEKVFLECVQDMDHENMFWYRQDPGLGLRLIYFSYDVKMKEKGDIPEGYSVSREKKERFSLILESASTNQTSMYLCASRRQGAGTGELFFGEGSRLTVL.

J is TRBJ1-6 and V is TRBV6-5; no firm D call. The CDR3 spans 14 residues. V shed 2 bases and J shed 14 bases, with 16 bases lying between them. Germline CDR1 and CDR2: MNHEY and SVGAGI. In DNA, the CDR3 is TGTGCCAGCAGTTACGGGCAGGAAAATACATCCCTCCACTTT. This encodes CASSYGQENTSLHF.

This clone has a single count. This chain connects TRBV27 to TRBJ1-2, with TRBD1 identical over 7 bases. V gave up 4 bases and J gave up 5 bases; unmatched junction bases: 10. In germline, CDR1 is MNHEY, CDR2 SMNVEV (reference sequence). The CDR3 totals 15 residues. The CDR3, as DNA: TGTGCCAGCAGTTACCGGACAGGTTCCCTTTATGGCTACACCTTC. Encoded protein: CASSYRTGSLYGYTF.

This chain links TRBV6-5 with TRBJ2-7; a weak D match, TRBD1 (5 bases). Germline CDR1 reads MNHEY; CDR2 reads SVGAGI. The CDR3 loop spans 15 amino acids. The V gene lost 2 bases and the J gene lost 0 bases, with 11 bases spanning the gap. The CDR3 loop is CASSYRPGYSYEQYF. The CDR3 DNA reads as TGTGCCAGCAGTTACCGCCCAGGGTACTCCTACGAGCAGTACTTC.

The J gene is TRBJ1-5, the V gene TRBV2; D gene uncertain. Germline-derived CDR1 and CDR2 are SNHLY and FYNNEI. The CDR3 contains 15 residues. Between the trimmed V and J ends, which lost 7 bases and 2 bases, there was a span of 15 bases. The CDR3 here is CASKGTGLGNQPQHF. CDR3 bases: TGTGCCAGCAAAGGAACGGGGTTAGGCAATCAGCCCCAGCATTTT.

The chain employs TRBV5-4 and TRBJ2-7; 8 bases are shared with TRBD1. The CDR3 consists of 14 residues. The V gene's germline CDR1 is SGHNT and CDR2 YYREEE (reference sequence). V gave up 3 bases and J gave up 0 bases; unmatched junction bases: 2. CDR3 loop: CASSWTGNSYEQYF. CDR3 in DNA: TGTGCCAGCAGCTGGACAGGGAACTCCTACGAGCAGTACTTC.

The chain links TRBV7-2 to TRBJ2-5; D possibly corresponds to TRBD2 (5 bases). Looked up from germline, CDR1 is SGHTA and CDR2 is FQGNSA. With 1 base removed from V and 7 bases from J, the gap between germline ends came to 13 bases. The CDR3 has 14 amino acids. CDR3 nucleotide sequence: TGTGCCAGCAGCTTAGGGGCTAGCTTCGGGACCCAGTACTTC. It is translated as CASSLGASFGTQYF.

In this sample, this clone turned up a few times. The CDR3 region has the DNA TGTGCCAGCAGCTTAGAACGGAGGCCCACAGATACGCAGTATTTT. It yields the protein CASSLERRPTDTQYF. This chain connects TRBV7-2 to TRBJ2-3; a weak D match, TRBD2 (5 bases). Germline CDR1 SGHTA, CDR2 FQGNSA. V was trimmed by 1 base and J by 2 bases, leaving 10 bases between them. The CDR3 sequence is 15 residues long.

The V gene is TRBV7-8, the J gene TRBJ1-4, with D tentatively TRBD1 (6 bases). There are 15 residues in the CDR3. The V gene's germline CDR1 is SGHVS and CDR2 FQNEAQ. Trimming pared 5 bases from V and 6 bases from J, leaving 16 bases between. CDR3 protein: CASSKVGGEHEKLFF. CDR3 DNA: TGTGCCAGCAGCAAAGTAGGGGGGGAGCATGAAAAACTGTTTTTT.